A selection of T cell receptor beta chains follows, all from one sample in a study of CD8 T cells in ankylosing spondylitis. TCRdb reanalysed the 5' RACE reads using MiXCR and keeps one entry per CDR3 protein. The sample has a few hundred thousand distinct CDR3 sequences; about 24% are singletons. Material for sequencing was blood, either unsorted or a sorted T cell fraction (not recorded which). The receptors were gathered from a male donor with ankylosing spondylitis or in good health (not recorded which). CDR3s include the opening cysteine and the closing phenylalanine or tryptophan. The D gene is left open where the match is weak. Size is stated for part of the rows, as once, few or many counts, or as a class when the clone is expanded.

>TRBJ2-5|TRBV20-1|-|many
CSASSGEAGKETQYF
TGCAGTGCCTCGTCGGGGGAGGCGGGCAAAGAGACCCAGTACTTC
>TRBJ1-1|TRBV20-1|-|few
CSAAAGLDTEAFF
TGCAGTGCTGCAGCGGGCCTGGACACTGAAGCTTTCTTT
>TRBJ1-6|TRBV6-1|-|many
CASRTTTSGYNSPLHF
TGTGCCAGCAGGACAACAACTAGCGGTTATAATTCACCCCTCCACTTT
>TRBJ2-1|TRBV20-1|TRBD1|many
CSAPYPGTGDNEQFF
TGCAGTGCTCCATACCCTGGGACAGGGGACAATGAGCAGTTCTTC
>TRBJ2-7|TRBV11-2|TRBD1|-
CASSTLRDSTYEQYF
TGTGCCAGCAGCACGCTCCGGGACAGCACCTACGAGCAGTACTTC
>TRBJ1-2|TRBV10-2|-|many
CASRRQHYGYTF
TGCGCCAGCCGCCGACAGCATTATGGCTACACCTTC
>TRBJ2-5|TRBV12-3/TRBV12-4|TRBD2|-
CASSQLAGEYQETQYF
TGTGCCAGCAGCCAACTAGCGGGGGAGTACCAAGAGACCCAGTACTTC
>TRBJ2-5|TRBV20-1|TRBD2|few
CSARDLVAGAEETQYF
TGCAGTGCTAGAGATTTAGTAGCGGGGGCTGAAGAGACCCAGTACTTC
>TRBJ1-1|TRBV6-5|-|-
CASSYSKGGGNTEAFF
TGTGCCAGCAGTTACTCGAAGGGGGGAGGCAACACTGAAGCTTTCTTT
>TRBJ1-1|TRBV29-1|-|few
CSLKPLFGTEAFF
TGCAGCCTGAAGCCCTTGTTTGGCACTGAAGCTTTCTTT
>TRBJ1-1|TRBV10-1|-|few
CALHEAGLMNTEAFF
TGCGCCCTCCATGAGGCAGGACTTATGAACACTGAAGCTTTCTTT
>TRBJ2-3|TRBV29-1|TRBD1|many
CSVEWPRGTDTQYF
TGCAGCGTTGAATGGCCCAGGGGGACAGATACGCAGTATTTT
>TRBJ2-7|TRBV7-3|TRBD1|many
CASSHGTVYEQYF
TGTGCCAGCAGCCACGGGACAGTCTACGAGCAGTACTTC
>TRBJ2-6|TRBV20-1|-|-
CSANGQSGANVLTF
TGCAGTGCTAACGGACAGTCTGGGGCCAACGTCCTGACTTTC
>TRBJ2-3|TRBV12-3/TRBV12-4|TRBD2|-
CASTPGGVAGYDTQYF
TGTGCCAGCACCCCAGGTGGGGTAGCGGGGTATGATACGCAGTATTTT
>TRBJ2-2|TRBV5-1|-|-
CASRPGGDTGELFF
TGCGCCAGCAGACCAGGTGGAGACACCGGGGAGCTGTTTTTT
>TRBJ2-7|TRBV10-3|-|-
CAISDYPNEYEQYF
TGTGCCATCAGTGACTATCCGAACGAGTACGAGCAGTACTTC
>TRBJ2-7|TRBV12-3/TRBV12-4|-|many
CASSPSRRGRGEQYF
TGTGCCAGCAGCCCCTCCCGACGAGGGCGGGGCGAGCAGTACTTC
>TRBJ2-1|TRBV20-1|TRBD2|many
CSALAGGSNEQFF
TGCAGTGCTTTAGCGGGGGGTAGCAATGAGCAGTTCTTC
>TRBJ2-5|TRBV20-1|TRBD2|-
CSAKNNLAGERGTQYF
TGCAGTGCGAAGAATAATCTAGCGGGGGAACGAGGGACCCAGTACTTC
>TRBJ2-7|TRBV4-2|-|few
CASSQDGGAEQYF
TGTGCCAGCAGCCAAGATGGAGGGGCCGAGCAGTACTTC
>TRBJ2-6|TRBV20-1|-|-
CSALGPGANVLTF
TGCAGTGCGTTGGGACCTGGGGCCAACGTCCTGACTTTC
>TRBJ2-1|TRBV29-1|TRBD1|many
CSVTTTGVTYNEQFF
TGCAGCGTTACAACGACAGGGGTCACCTACAATGAGCAGTTCTTC
>TRBJ2-7|TRBV7-9|TRBD1|-
CASSRTGFYEQYF
TGTGCCAGCAGCCGGACAGGCTTTTACGAGCAGTACTTC
>TRBJ1-3|TRBV12-3/TRBV12-4|-|many
CASSFYASGNTIYF
TGTGCCAGCAGTTTTTATGCCTCTGGAAACACCATATATTTT
>TRBJ2-7|TRBV5-1|-|once
CASSLEYGARAYEQYF
TGCGCCAGCAGCCTGGAATACGGGGCTCGGGCCTACGAGCAGTACTTC
>TRBJ1-6|TRBV29-1|TRBD1|many
CSVATGGANSPLHF
TGCAGCGTTGCGACAGGGGGTGCCAATTCACCCCTCCACTTT
>TRBJ2-7|TRBV12-3/TRBV12-4|-|-
CASSSSSSYEQYF
TGTGCCAGCAGTAGCTCGAGCTCCTACGAGCAGTACTTC
>TRBJ2-5|TRBV18|-|-
CASSPGHQETQYF
TGTGCCAGCTCACCAGGGCATCAAGAGACCCAGTACTTC